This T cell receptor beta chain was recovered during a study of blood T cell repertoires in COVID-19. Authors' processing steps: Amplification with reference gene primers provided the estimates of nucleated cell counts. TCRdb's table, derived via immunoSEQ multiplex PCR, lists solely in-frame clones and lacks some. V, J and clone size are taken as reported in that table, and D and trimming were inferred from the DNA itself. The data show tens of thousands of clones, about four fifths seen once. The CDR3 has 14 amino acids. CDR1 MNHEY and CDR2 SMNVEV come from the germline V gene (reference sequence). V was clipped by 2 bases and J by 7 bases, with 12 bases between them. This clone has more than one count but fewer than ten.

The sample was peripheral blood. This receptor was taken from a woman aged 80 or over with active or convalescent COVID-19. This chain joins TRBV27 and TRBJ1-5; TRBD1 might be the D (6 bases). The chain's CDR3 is CASSLGGARQPQHF. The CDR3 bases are TGTGCCAGCAGTTTAGGGGGGGCGAGGCAGCCCCAGCATTTT.